This T cell receptor (beta chain) was found in a study of long-term antiretroviral therapy in people with HIV. V was pared by 6 bases and J by 6 bases, with 9 bases between. There are 12 residues in the CDR3. CDR1 and CDR2 (germline): MNHEY, SMNVEV (reference sequence). Study-wide results and caveats: Participants lacked recorded data on ART adherence, viral resistance or therapy changes.

A word on this clone: The antigen is unknown.

At least one PBMC sample before ART and at least two after were required. Cryopreserved PBMC samples of about 0.95-10 million cells were used for DNA extraction. Samples were assayed with immunoSEQ v3.0 at survey level. Libraries were prepared by immunoSEQ multiplex PCR; TCRdb keeps only in-frame clonotypes and omits some of them. Here the sample spans 15,000 to 20,000 clones, 75% to 85% being singletons. Sequencing was performed on unsorted PBMCs, taken 0.1 years before starting antiretroviral therapy. This receptor was obtained from a man between 18 and 35 years old with HIV. The V gene is TRBV27, the J gene TRBJ1-5; D uncertain. CDR3 sequence (DNA): TGTGCCAGCAGCCCCTTCGGTCAGCCCCAGCATTTT. The encoded protein is CASSPFGQPQHF.